This T cell receptor (beta chain) was identified in a study of shared clonotypes between healthy human individuals (TCRdb year 2020). For context, the study as a whole: A couple of women and a few men aged 18 to 49 years were included in the cohort. The study deeply sequenced blood TCR repertoires of about 5 healthy adults to estimate repertoire size and the extent of clonotype sharing between individuals. To increase sequencing depth and limit assay-specific biases, different laboratories used diverse techniques to prepare libraries and sequence TCR repertoires. For each donor, three plates each were used for CD4 naive and CD4 memory, two plates were used for CD8 naive, and one plate was used for CD8 memory. Each donor's leukapheresis produced roughly between roughly 0.85 and 9.5 billion PBMCs. Overall results and qualifications from the work: Across a few donors, 5% to 6% of naive CD4, roughly 3.8% of naive CD8, 2% to 2.5% of memory CD4, and roughly 0.4% of memory CD8 clonotypes were shared. The small number of donors limited the genetic and exposure-history diversity represented. Pairwise subsampling indicated that sequencing depth was expected to affect the degree of clonotype sharing among donors. Sampling was restricted to blood, and TCR repertoires in tissue are likely to differ from TCR repertoires in blood. Compared with non-shared clonotypes, clonotypes shared by all four sorted-subset donors had higher generation probabilities. Rarefaction of sorted-subset datasets indicated incomplete sequencing despite the large sequencing depth. Larger estimated clonotype richness was generally found for naive subsets than for memory subsets.

The donors were healthy, HIV-negative adults who had no recently reported acute infections or vaccinations. Only Caucasian adults living in Nashville, Tennessee, USA were represented among the donors. CD4+ T cells were enriched by magnetic negative selection; naive cells were then positively selected on CD45RA, and the negative fraction formed the memory subset. Blood was obtained by leukapheresis, after which PBMCs were separated by Ficoll-Histopaque density gradient centrifugation and cryopreserved in liquid nitrogen vapor phase. Analytical flow cytometry was used to check the purity and quantity of each magnetically sorted T cell population. Genomic DNA was isolated from each sorted fraction and quantified by UV absorbance on a Nanodrop 2000c. The CDR3 goes from the cysteine to the phenylalanine over 15 residues. This entry keeps only the CDR3 DNA: 45 bases, framed from base 1. CDR1 SGHAT and CDR2 FQNNGV were looked up in the germline V gene. V and J lose 5 bases and 0 bases, and a span of 14 bases separates them.

A few counts support this clone. Which antigen it targets is not known. Per-base qualities were not stored, and no clone one base away is much larger. Using the deep immunoSEQ assay, TCR CDR3 regions were amplified from genomic DNA by multiplex PCR. Genomic DNA extracted from each cell subset was distributed evenly over all wells of several immunoSEQ 96-well plates, and each plate served as one replicate. For sorted subsets, roughly 200 ng genomic DNA, equal to 30,000 or so T cell genomes, was loaded into each replicate PCR. The purified libraries were quantified using a Qubit 3.0 fluorometer, sized with a Bioanalyzer 2100, and then quantified again using the KAPA Library Quantification kit. A separate single-read 150-cycle Illumina NextSeq 550 flow cell was used to sequence each immunoSEQ 96-well plate. From the authors' description of their analysis: Because the immunoSEQ output held only junctional sequences and lacked quality scores, the filtering could not match the filtering applied to full-length reads. To assign V/J genes and CDR3, sequences were annotated using PyIR, a Python wrapper for IgBLAST v1.9, with IMGT germline references. Reads were filtered out if the reads had weak V/J assignments (E-value above 1e-6), no CDR3, stop codons, out-of-frame junctions, or ambiguous translated residues. V3J clonotypes were defined as sequences sharing an identical inferred V gene, J gene, and CDR3 amino acid sequence. To compute the percentage overlap between repertoires, the number of shared unique clonotypes was divided by the size of the smaller repertoire. Three approaches were used to assess repertoire richness: RTK rarefaction, the Chao1 estimator, and Recon v2.1 estimates of unobserved clonotypes. Generation probabilities for all TCRbeta clonotypes obtained by the gDNA method from a handful of donors were computed using OLGA. The immuneACCESS repertoire file appears here via TCRdb, limited to in-frame rearrangements. These files lack a portion of the clones; in checked studies, under half of the deficit traces to unresolved V genes, and the cause of the others is not known. V, J and clone size derive from that table, while D and trimming were established from the DNA sequence. Across this sample there are about 710,000 clones, with approximately 77% seen only once. Of the sample, over 1.5% falls within the top ten clones.

Material for sequencing was memory CD4+ T cells sorted from blood. The cell subset or site label here, explained by the study, means: CD45RA-negative fraction. The origin of this receptor is a woman aged 30 to 39 in good health. Recombination connected TRBV11-2 to TRBJ2-7; 6 matching bases give a weak D call of TRBD1. The DNA reads TGTGCCAGCAGCCGACGACAGGATAGCTCCTACGAGCAGTACTTC. Its translation is CASSRRQDSSYEQYF.